Following are 8 T cell receptor beta chains from one sample sequenced in a study of T cells in Graves' hyperthyroidism and ophthalmopathy. RNA transcripts provided the source from which TCR beta CDR3 regions were amplified. A first-round RT-PCR of the TCR CDR3 used the HTBI primer set. TCRdb reprocessed the multiplex PCR reads via MiXCR and lists one record per CDR3 protein. The sample has roughly 550,000 distinct CDR3 sequences; 15% to 20% are singletons. Sample: blood. These receptors originate from a woman aged 25 to 39 with Graves' ophthalmopathy.

On this clonotype itself: Since a much larger clone is just one base distant, this may be a read error. The chain is built from TRBV24-1 and TRBJ2-5; the D gene is possibly TRBD1 (6 bases). CDR1 and CDR2 from the germline V gene are KGHDR and SFDVKD. The germline V and J ends were trimmed by 0 bases and 9 bases, with 19 bases remaining between them. The CDR3 consists of 16 residues. CDR3 DNA: TGTGCCACCAGTGATTTGACTGCCAGGGGTGTGGAGGCCCAGTACTTC. Its protein is CATSDLTARGVEAQYF.

There are a few counts of this clonotype. The rearrangement uses TRBV7-2 and TRBJ1-1; D unresolved. The V gene lost 0 bases and the J gene lost 4 bases, with 9 bases spanning the gap. This CDR3 spans 14 amino acids. The germline gives CDR1 SGHTA, CDR2 FQGNSA. The CDR3 region is CASSLAAGSTEAFF. CDR3 DNA: TGTGCCAGCAGCTTAGCAGCGGGGAGCACTGAAGCTTTCTTT.

The chain links TRBV4-3 to TRBJ2-7; 14 bases map to TRBD2. Germline values: CDR1 LGHNA, CDR2 YSLEER. V was pared by 1 base and J by 0 bases, with 2 bases of the junction left unmatched. This CDR3 has 17 residues. The CDR3 DNA is TGCGCCAGCAGCCAAGGGACTAGCGGGAGGTTCTCCTACGAGCAGTACTTC. Residues: CASSQGTSGRFSYEQYF.

The chain carries TRBV20-1 and TRBJ2-1, with D possibly TRBD2 on 5 matching bases. Trimming pared 7 bases from V and 3 bases from J, leaving 13 bases between. Looked up from germline, CDR1 is DFQATT and CDR2 is SNEGSKA (reference sequence). This CDR3 region has 13 residues. CDR3 loop: CSDTSGGYNEQFF. In nucleotides, the CDR3 is TGCAGTGACACTAGTGGCGGCTACAATGAGCAGTTCTTC.

V usage is TRBV10-3 and J usage is TRBJ2-1; D gene unclear. The CDR3 sequence is 15 residues long. V lost 6 bases to trimming and J lost 4 bases, with 16 bases between them. Germline assignment: CDR1 ENHRY and CDR2 SYGVKD. For the CDR3, the DNA is TGTGCCATCAGAAGATCGGGTGACAAATACAATGAGCAGTTCTTC. Protein sequence: CAIRRSGDKYNEQFF.

This clonotype was detected a few times. The rearrangement links TRBV5-1 to TRBJ1-3; maybe TRBD1 (6 bases). CDR3 size: 14 residues. The germline CDR1 and CDR2 sequences are SGHRS and YFSETQ. The V end was cut by 3 bases, the J end by 7 bases, with 14 bases between. The CDR3 DNA reads as TGCGCCAGCAGCTGGGGCGCAGGGGTCAACACCATATATTTT. Protein: CASSWGAGVNTIYF.

Many counts were recorded for this clonotype. The chain couples TRBV18 to TRBJ2-2; TRBD2 might be the D (7 bases). The germline gives CDR1 KGHSH, CDR2 LQKENI. The CDR3 is made up of 14 amino acids. Trimming removed 8 bases from V and 3 bases from J, with 13 bases in between. DNA for the CDR3: TGTGCCAGCCGGGGGGCACTTCACACCGGGGAGCTGTTTTTT. It codes for CASRGALHTGELFF.

This clonotype was detected many times. The V gene is TRBV18, the J gene TRBJ1-5, with D possibly matching TRBD1 (6 bases). Germline CDR1 is KGHSH and CDR2 is LQKENI. The CDR3 is 15 residues long. V lost 3 bases and J lost 1, with 10 bases in between. The CDR3 sequence is CASSPVQGSNQPQHF. For the CDR3, the DNA is TGTGCCAGCTCACCCGTACAGGGAAGCAATCAGCCCCAGCATTTT. Supplemented by reference TRBV18 and TRBJ1-5, the full variable domain reads NAGVMQNPRHLVRRRGQEARLRCSPMKGHSHVYWYRQLPEEGLKFMVYLQKENIIDESGMPKERFSAEFPKEGPSILRIQQVVRGDSAAYFCASSPVQGSNQPQHFGDGTRLSIL.